A single sample gave rise to the 26 T cell receptor beta chains below, sequenced in a study of blood T cell repertoires in COVID-19. Produced via immunoSEQ multiplex PCR; TCRdb's table is partial and in-frame only. The sample includes 300,000 to 400,000 clones, around 88% of them seen just once. Source material: peripheral blood. The receptors originated from a young woman with COVID-19, enrolled during active disease.

The chain combines TRBV4-2 with TRBJ1-1, with no clear D. Trimming stripped 4 bases from V and 0 bases from J, with 9 bases between. The germline CDR1 and CDR2 sequences are LGHNA and YNFKEQ. The CDR3 length is 14 residues. The CDR3: CASSPRRVNTEAFF. The DNA of the CDR3 is TGTGCCAGCAGCCCCCGACGGGTGAACACTGAAGCTTTCTTT.

V usage is TRBV19 and J usage is TRBJ1-2; TRBD1 is a possible D gene (5 bases). The CDR3 is made up of 15 amino acids. Germline values: CDR1 LNHDA, CDR2 SQIVND (reference sequence). With 8 bases removed from V and 4 bases from J, the gap between germline ends came to 20 bases. In DNA form, the CDR3 reads TGTGCCAGTGGGGGGGTTCAGGCAGCCTCCTATGGCTACACCTTC. Translating it yields CASGGVQAASYGYTF.

This clone was detected a few times. The V and J genes are TRBV5-1 and TRBJ2-3; D not certain. The length of the CDR3 is 13 residues. The ends were cut back, 3 bases at V and 0 bases at J, with 5 bases in the middle. Germline V gene lookup returns CDR1 SGHRS and CDR2 YFSETQ. The DNA of the CDR3 is TGCGCCAGCAGCTCTCTGAGCACAGATACGCAGTATTTT. This encodes CASSSLSTDTQYF.

The chain joins TRBV6-5 to TRBJ1-5, with D hard to call. The germline V gene encodes CDR1 MNHEY and CDR2 SVGAGI. The CDR3 runs to 14 residues. The V and J ends lost 4 bases and 7 bases respectively, with 14 bases between them. The CDR3 protein is CASSSEGIRQPQHF. The CDR3 region has the DNA TGTGCCAGCAGTTCCGAGGGTATTCGGCAGCCCCAGCATTTT.

The chain uses TRBV4-1 and TRBJ2-3; TRBD1 matches at 11 bases. The trim removed 1 base at V and 4 bases at J, leaving 1 base unmatched. Per germline, CDR1 MGHRA and CDR2 YSYEKL. CDR3 size: 15 residues. DNA of the CDR3: TGCGCCAGCAGCCAAGGGACAGGGGGCCCAGATACGCAGTATTTT. It encodes CASSQGTGGPDTQYF.

This chain uses TRBV6-6 with TRBJ1-2, with a weak D call TRBD1 (5 bases). Germline lookup yields CDR1 MNHNY and CDR2 SVGAGI (reference sequence). CDR3 length equals 13 residues. Trimming took off 6 bases at V and 6 bases at J, with 14 bases between the two ends. CDR3 amino acids: CASRSGTSDGYTF. In nucleotides, the CDR3 is TGTGCCAGCAGGTCCGGGACTTCCGATGGCTACACCTTC.

The gene calls are TRBV25-1 and TRBJ2-7, with TRBD1 as a possible D gene (6 bases). Germline assignment: CDR1 MGHDK and CDR2 SYGVNS. There are 11 residues in the CDR3. Between the trimmed V and J ends, which lost 8 bases and 4 bases, there was a span of 9 bases. The CDR3 loop reads CASSTGYEQYF. CDR3 coding DNA: TGTGCCAGCTCCACAGGGTACGAGCAGTACTTC.

This clone was counted once. The V call is TRBV15, the J call TRBJ2-2; D not certain. The V gene's germline CDR1 is LNHNV and CDR2 YYDKDF (reference sequence). V dropped 2 bases and J dropped 0 bases, with 7 bases sitting between them. The CDR3 has 15 residues. The DNA of the CDR3 is TGTGCCACCAGCAGATCCAACACGAACACCGGGGAGCTGTTTTTT. Its protein product is CATSRSNTNTGELFF.

Written as DNA, the CDR3 is TGCGCCAGCAGCCGGGGGACCTCGGTGGGGGCTGAAGCTTTCTTT. Its translation: CASSRGTSVGAEAFF. The rearrangement uses TRBV5-1 and TRBJ1-1, with D possibly matching TRBD1 (5 bases). The CDR3 spans 15 residues. The V and J ends lost 4 bases and 6 bases respectively, with 19 bases between them. Looked up from germline, CDR1 is SGHRS and CDR2 is YFSETQ.

This clone was counted once. This chain uses TRBV7-2 with TRBJ1-5; TRBD1 might be the D (5 bases). This CDR3 has 14 amino acids. Germline lookup yields CDR1 SGHTA and CDR2 FQGNSA. V was clipped by 1 base and J by 1 base, with 5 bases between them. The CDR3 nucleotides read TGTGCCAGCAGCTTAGACAGGAGCAATCAGCCCCAGCATTTT. It translates to CASSLDRSNQPQHF.

The rearrangement uses TRBV5-6 and TRBJ1-3; D gene unclear. Trimming pared 4 bases from V and 0 bases from J, leaving 14 bases between. The V gene's germline CDR1 is SGHDT and CDR2 YYEEEE. The CDR3 length is 16 residues. The CDR3 is CASSPAPVLSGNTIYF. In nucleotides, the CDR3 is TGTGCCAGCAGCCCCGCCCCGGTGCTCTCTGGAAACACCATATATTTT.

V gene TRBV5-4 combines with J gene TRBJ1-4; a weak D match, TRBD1 (6 bases). Trimming stripped 3 bases from V and 6 bases from J, with 15 bases between. The CDR3 sequence is 15 residues long. Per the germline V gene, CDR1 is SGHNT and CDR2 is YYREEE (reference sequence). CDR3 in amino acids: CASSYTGRGDEKLFF. The CDR3 bases are TGTGCCAGCAGCTACACAGGCAGGGGAGATGAAAAACTGTTTTTT.

V usage is TRBV3-1 (or the pseudogene TRBV3-2) and J usage is TRBJ1-5; D gene uncertain. The germline V gene has CDR1 LGHDT and CDR2 YNNKEL (reference sequence). CDR3 length: 13 residues. With 1 base removed from V and 7 bases from J, the gap between germline ends came to 8 bases. CDR3 nucleotides: TGTGCCAGCAGCCAAGGGCAGGCACAGCCCCAGCATTTT. Residues: CASSQGQAQPQHF.

The chain uses TRBV20-1 and TRBJ2-1; perhaps TRBD2 as D (6 bases). Germline CDR1 and CDR2: DFQATT and SNEGSKA (reference sequence). The CDR3 consists of 17 residues. V was trimmed by 6 bases and J by 12 bases, leaving 33 bases between them. DNA of the CDR3: TGCAGTGCCAGTATAGCTAGCGCGACACTCTGGGACTTTGGGCAGTTCTTC. Translation: CSASIASATLWDFGQFF.

This chain uses TRBV7-2 with TRBJ2-7; TRBD1 agrees at 7 bases. Germline loops: CDR1 SGHTA, CDR2 FQGNSA. V shed 1 base and J 2 bases; nucleotides not matched to a gene: 5. The length of the CDR3 is 15 residues. The CDR3 DNA is TGTGCCAGCAGCTTAGGGACAGGTTCTGCCTACGAGCAGTACTTC. It yields the protein CASSLGTGSAYEQYF. The whole variable domain, remainder taken from reference TRBV7-2 and TRBJ2-7, is GAGVSQSPSNKVTEKGKDVELRCDPISGHTALYWYRQSLGQGLEFLIYFQGNSAPDKSGLPSDRFSAERTGGSVSTLTIQRTQQEDSAVYLCASSLGTGSAYEQYFGPGTRLTVT.

V and J are TRBV6-1 and TRBJ2-7; no clear D. Trimming stripped 0 bases from V and 7 bases from J, with 7 bases between. This CDR3 comprises 12 residues. The germline V gene has CDR1 MNHNS and CDR2 SASEGT. The CDR3 here is CASSEANWEQYV. The CDR3 coding sequence is TGTGCCAGCAGTGAAGCGAACTGGGAGCAGTACGTC.

V and J are TRBV6-1 and TRBJ1-1; 7 bases are shared with TRBD1. The germline V gene encodes CDR1 MNHNS and CDR2 SASEGT. The CDR3 totals 15 residues. J lost 5 bases, V lost 2 bases, and 8 bases had no gene match. The CDR3 sequence is CASSEYNPGQTEAFF. The CDR3 DNA sequence: TGTGCCAGCAGTGAATATAACCCGGGACAGACTGAAGCTTTCTTT.

The chain recombines TRBV6-2 or TRBV6-3 with TRBJ2-3; 10 bases fit TRBD2. Looked up from germline, CDR1 is MNHEY and CDR2 is SVGEGT. This CDR3 contains 21 residues. J was trimmed by 2 bases and V by 6 bases; bases with no gene match: 23. CDR3 sequence: CASSTPRSYFLAGGHTDTQYF. The DNA of the CDR3 is TGTGCCAGCAGCACCCCCCGATCCTATTTCTTAGCGGGGGGTCACACAGATACGCAGTATTTT.

Here the CDR3 reads CASSTGGMNTEAFF. The DNA for the CDR3 is TGTGCCAGTAGTACAGGGGGGATGAACACTGAAGCTTTCTTT. The rearrangement uses TRBV19 and TRBJ1-1; 7 bases align to TRBD1. This CDR3 spans 14 amino acids. Germline CDR1 and CDR2: LNHDA and SQIVND (reference sequence). With V trimmed by 4 bases and J by 0 bases, 2 bases remained unmatched.

The chain combines TRBV18 with TRBJ1-5, with 7 bases identical to TRBD1. Germline V CDR1 and CDR2: KGHSH, LQKENI. The CDR3 is 15 amino acids. J lost 4 bases, V lost 2 bases, and 5 bases had no gene match. The CDR3 reads CASSPTGTDNQPQHF. CDR3 in DNA: TGTGCCAGCTCACCAACCGGGACAGATAATCAGCCCCAGCATTTT.

The rearrangement links TRBV7-9 to TRBJ2-1; 7 bases match TRBD2. This CDR3 spans 14 amino acids. Germline V gene data show CDR1 as SEHNR and CDR2 as FQNEAQ (reference sequence). V gave up 5 bases and J gave up 6 bases; unmatched junction bases: 7. This chain's CDR3 is CASSSGVGLNEQFF. Written as DNA, the CDR3 is TGTGCCAGCAGCAGCGGGGTGGGGCTCAATGAGCAGTTCTTC.

The CDR3: CASNSALTGGLNTEAFF. CDR3 nucleotides: TGTGCCAGCAACTCAGCGTTGACAGGGGGTCTGAACACTGAAGCTTTCTTT. This rearrangement joins TRBV11-2 to TRBJ1-1; 9 bases align to TRBD1. V was pared by 7 bases and J by 0 bases, with 12 bases of the junction left unmatched. Germline V lookup: CDR1 SGHAT, CDR2 FQNNGV. This CDR3 has 17 residues.

This chain's CDR3 is CASSDRLASDTGELFF. CDR3 DNA sequence: TGTGCCAGCAGTGACAGACTAGCATCGGACACCGGGGAGCTGTTTTTT. The rearrangement links TRBV6-4 to TRBJ2-2; 7 bases are shared with TRBD2. The V gene end was trimmed by 2 bases and the J gene end by 3 bases; junction bases not matched to a gene: 6. Germline V lookup: CDR1 MRHNA, CDR2 SNTAGT. The CDR3 covers 16 residues.

This chain joins TRBV7-8 and TRBJ1-1, with TRBD1 identical over 11 bases. Germline CDR1 is SGHVS and CDR2 is FQNEAQ. The junction had 12 bases not matched to a gene; V was cut back by 4 bases and J by 5 bases. The CDR3 extends over 17 amino acids. CDR3 sequence reads: CASSYRDRGSSVTEAFF. In DNA form, the CDR3 reads TGTGCCAGCAGCTACCGGGACAGGGGGTCCTCGGTAACTGAAGCTTTCTTT.

The gene calls are TRBV6-1 and TRBJ1-6; D perhaps matches TRBD1 (6 bases). V was trimmed by 1 base and J by 10 bases, leaving 17 bases between them. Germline-derived CDR1 and CDR2 are MNHNS and SASEGT. The CDR3 is 16 residues long. Here the CDR3 reads CASSEGPGQGHSPLHF. The DNA for the CDR3 is TGTGCCAGCAGTGAAGGCCCGGGCCAGGGGCACTCACCCCTCCACTTT.

The chain joins TRBV9 to TRBJ2-2, with D possibly being TRBD1 (6 bases). V shed 0 bases and J shed 2 bases, with 8 bases lying between them. The CDR3 extends over 15 amino acids. Germline V lookup: CDR1 SGDLS, CDR2 YYNGEE. The CDR3 bases are TGTGCCAGCAGCGTAGGACAGGACAACACCGGGGAGCTGTTTTTT. Translated, it gives CASSVGQDNTGELFF.